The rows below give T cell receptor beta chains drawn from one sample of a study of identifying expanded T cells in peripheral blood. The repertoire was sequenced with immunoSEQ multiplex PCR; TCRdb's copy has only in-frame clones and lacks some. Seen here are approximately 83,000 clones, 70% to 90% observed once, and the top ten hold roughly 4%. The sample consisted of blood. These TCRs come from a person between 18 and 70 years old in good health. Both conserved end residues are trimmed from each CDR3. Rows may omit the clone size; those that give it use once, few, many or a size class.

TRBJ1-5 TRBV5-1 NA ASSLLALSYNQPQH
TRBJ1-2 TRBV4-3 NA ASSQDGWQGDT
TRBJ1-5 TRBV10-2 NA ASSSDRGNQPQH
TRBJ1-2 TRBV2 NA ASSGTDNYGYT
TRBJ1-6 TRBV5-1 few ASSLQGAGSPLH
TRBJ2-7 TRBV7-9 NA ASSSTGTGGTLIGQY
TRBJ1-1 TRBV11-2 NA ASSFGQGVEAF
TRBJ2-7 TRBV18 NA ASSPGTGAYEQY
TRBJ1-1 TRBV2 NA ASSVTGVTEAF
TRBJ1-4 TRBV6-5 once ASSLLPTNEKLF
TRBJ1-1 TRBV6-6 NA ASTLTGNTEAF
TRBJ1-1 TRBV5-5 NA ASTPNTEAF
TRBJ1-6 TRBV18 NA ASSPPFGTAYSPLH
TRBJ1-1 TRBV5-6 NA ASSLRQVGTEAF
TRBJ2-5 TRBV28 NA ASSFGGIAKETQY
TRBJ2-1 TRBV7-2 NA ASSLMVIAGGSYNEQF
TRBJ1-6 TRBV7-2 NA ASSLQGGSPLH
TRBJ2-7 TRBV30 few ACIKSGYGGSLSYYEQY
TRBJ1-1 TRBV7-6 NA ASSARQGAVDTEAF
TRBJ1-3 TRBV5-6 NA ASSLKTGPTIY
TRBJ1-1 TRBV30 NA AWTQKVVRLGKVEAF
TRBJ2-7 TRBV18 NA ASSPDRLTYEQY
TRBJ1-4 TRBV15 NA ATSNRQPPANEKLF
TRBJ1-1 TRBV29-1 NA SGRNTEAF
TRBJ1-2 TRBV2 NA ASSWGGSYGYT
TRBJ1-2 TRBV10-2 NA ASSLTMTGDGYT
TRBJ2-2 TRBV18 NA ASSPRTGELF
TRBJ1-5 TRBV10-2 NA ASSESGRNQPQH
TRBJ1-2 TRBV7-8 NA ASSLGGNYGYT
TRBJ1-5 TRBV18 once ASSRQGSNQPQH
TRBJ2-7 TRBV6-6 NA ASRPGQGSYEQY
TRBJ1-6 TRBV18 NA ASPPRTGGDSPLH
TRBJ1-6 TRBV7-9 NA ASSLRSPLH
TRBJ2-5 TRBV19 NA ASSISPNKETQY
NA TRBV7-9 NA ASSLSRGFAYEQY
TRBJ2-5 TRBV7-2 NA ASRHPPIETQY
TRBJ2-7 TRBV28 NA ASRSSPGQGML
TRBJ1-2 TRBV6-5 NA ASRPGTGYGYT
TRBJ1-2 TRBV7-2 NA ASSLGLVGSYGYT
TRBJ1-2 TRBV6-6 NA ASSLTWDPDGGYT
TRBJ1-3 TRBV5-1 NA ASSLEGSGNTIY
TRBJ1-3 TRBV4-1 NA ASSQQGGRNTIY